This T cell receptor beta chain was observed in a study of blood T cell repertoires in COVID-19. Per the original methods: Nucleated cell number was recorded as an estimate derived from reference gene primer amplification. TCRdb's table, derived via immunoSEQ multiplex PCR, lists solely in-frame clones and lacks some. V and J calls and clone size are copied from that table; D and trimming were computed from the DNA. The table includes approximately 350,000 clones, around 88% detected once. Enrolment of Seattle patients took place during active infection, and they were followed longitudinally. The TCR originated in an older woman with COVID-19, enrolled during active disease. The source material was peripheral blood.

The CDR3 DNA reads TGTGCCAGCTCCCCCTTTTTTGGCGGGGGACAAGAGACCCAGTACTTC. Translating it yields CASSPFFGGGQETQYF. V and J are TRBV3-1 (or the pseudogene TRBV3-2) and TRBJ2-5; 7 nucleotides align to TRBD2. Germline assignment: CDR1 LGHDT and CDR2 YNNKEL (reference sequence). The CDR3 contains 16 residues. The V gene end was trimmed by 8 bases and the J gene end by 2 bases; junction bases not matched to a gene: 14.